The entry below describes one T cell receptor (beta chain). The data were obtained in a study of CD8 T cells in Susac syndrome. V shed 2 bases, J shed 6 bases, and the junction held 0 bases outside the gene matches. The CDR3 loop spans 12 amino acids. Germline CDR1 and CDR2: SGHAT and FQNNGV. RNA amounts of about 0.45 to 1 ug underwent reverse transcription with random hexamers. It was immunoSEQ multiplex PCR that amplified TCR beta CDR3 across 54 Vbeta and 13 Jbeta. TCRdb re-analysed the immunoSEQ multiplex PCR reads in MiXCR, keeping a single row per CDR3 protein. Among roughly 200,000 distinct CDR3 sequences listed, 75% to 95% were seen once. Recently defined diagnostic criteria classed the Susac syndrome patients as definite or probable.

The genes are TRBV11-2 and TRBJ2-7, with 8 bases identical to TRBD1. Material for sequencing was CD4+ T cells from PBMCs. The TCR comes from a human donor with Susac syndrome. In nucleotides, the CDR3 is TGTGCCAGCAGCTTACAGGGGGCCGAGCAGTACTTC. Protein sequence: CASSLQGAEQYF. Full variable domain (remainder filled in from reference TRBV11-2 and TRBJ2-7): EAGVAQSPRYKIIEKRQSVAFWCNPISGHATLYWYQQILGQGPKLLIQFQNNGVVDDSQLPKDRFSAERLKGVDSTLKIQPAKLEDSAVYLCASSLQGAEQYFGPGTRLTVT.